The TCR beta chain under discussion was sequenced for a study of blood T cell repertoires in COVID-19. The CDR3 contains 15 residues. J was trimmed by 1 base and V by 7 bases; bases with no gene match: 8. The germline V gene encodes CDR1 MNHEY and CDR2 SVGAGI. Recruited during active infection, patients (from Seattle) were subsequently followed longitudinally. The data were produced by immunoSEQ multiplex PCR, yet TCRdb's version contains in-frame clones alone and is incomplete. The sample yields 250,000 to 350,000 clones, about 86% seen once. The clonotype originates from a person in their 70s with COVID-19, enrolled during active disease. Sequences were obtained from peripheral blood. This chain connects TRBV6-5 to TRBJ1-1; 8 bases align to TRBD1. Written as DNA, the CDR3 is TGTGCCAGCACTGCGGACAGGGCAAGGAACACTGAAGCTTTCTTT. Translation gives CASTADRARNTEAFF.